Listed below are T cell receptor beta chains from one sample, sequenced in a study of blood T cell repertoires in COVID-19. Profiled with immunoSEQ multiplex PCR; TCRdb holds only in-frame clones, not every one. This sample has 110,000 or so clones, with around 79% found just once. The specimen was peripheral blood. All receptors come from a man aged 50 to 59 with acute or convalescent COVID-19. Each CDR3 is given with its conserved first and last residue. The D gene is left open where the match is weak. The size entry is marked missing in some rows and otherwise reads once, few, many or a size class.

j_gene | d_gene | v_gene | len | abundance | CDR3aa | CDR3nt
TRBJ2-1 | TRBD1 | TRBV5-4 | 14 | . | CASSSKGAVDEQFF | TGTGCCAGCAGCTCTAAGGGGGCGGTCGATGAGCAGTTCTTC
TRBJ2-3 | TRBD2 | TRBV27 | 16 | . | CASSPTSGGGTDTQYF | TGTGCCAGCAGTCCGACTAGCGGGGGTGGGACAGATACGCAGTATTTT
TRBJ2-5 | . | TRBV25-1 | 16 | . | CASSAPIGQGQETQYF | TGTGCCAGCAGTGCCCCGATCGGTCAGGGGCAAGAGACCCAGTACTTC
TRBJ1-5 | . | TRBV19 | 14 | . | CASSIARANQPQHF | TGTGCCAGTAGTATAGCCAGGGCCAATCAGCCCCAGCATTTT
TRBJ1-4 | TRBD1 | TRBV15 | 15 | . | CATSRDQGGGEKLFF | TGTGCCACCAGCAGAGATCAGGGGGGAGGTGAAAAACTGTTTTTT
TRBJ1-1 | . | TRBV11-2 | 14 | . | CASSFRDTYWGAFF | TGTGCCAGCAGCTTCCGGGACACCTATTGGGGAGCTTTCTTT
TRBJ2-1 | TRBD2 | TRBV9 | 16 | . | CASSALAGDAYNEQFF | TGTGCCAGCAGCGCATTAGCGGGAGATGCCTACAATGAGCAGTTCTTC
TRBJ1-1 | TRBD1 | TRBV7-8 | 15 | . | CASSLYQGGNTEAFF | TGTGCCAGCAGCTTATACCAGGGGGGGAACACTGAAGCTTTCTTT
TRBJ1-4 | . | TRBV7-9 | 17 | . | CASSTQGYVATNEKLFF | TGTGCCAGCAGCACACAGGGTTACGTTGCAACTAATGAAAAACTGTTTTTT
TRBJ2-4 | . | TRBV28 | 16 | once | CASISARVLAKNIQYF | TGTGCCAGCATCTCTGCCCGGGTACTAGCCAAAAACATTCAGTACTTC
TRBJ2-1 | TRBD1 | TRBV19 | 16 | . | CASSPGGEWSYNEQFF | TGTGCCAGTAGCCCAGGGGGCGAATGGTCCTACAATGAGCAGTTCTTC
TRBJ2-7 | TRBD2 | TRBV2 | 14 | . | CASSVRTSKYEQYF | TGTGCCAGCAGTGTTCGGACTAGCAAGTACGAGCAGTACTTC